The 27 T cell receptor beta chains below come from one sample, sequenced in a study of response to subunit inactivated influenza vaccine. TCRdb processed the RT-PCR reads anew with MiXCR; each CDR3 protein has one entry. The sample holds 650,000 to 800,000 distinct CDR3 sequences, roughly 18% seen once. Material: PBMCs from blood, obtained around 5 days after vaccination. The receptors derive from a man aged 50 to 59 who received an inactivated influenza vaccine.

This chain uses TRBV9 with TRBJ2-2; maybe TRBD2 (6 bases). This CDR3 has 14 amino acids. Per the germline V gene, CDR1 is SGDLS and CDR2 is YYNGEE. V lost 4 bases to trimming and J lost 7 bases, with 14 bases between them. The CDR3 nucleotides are TGTGCCAGCAGCATGACTAGTCGCGGCGGGGAGCTGTTTTTT. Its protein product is CASSMTSRGGELFF.

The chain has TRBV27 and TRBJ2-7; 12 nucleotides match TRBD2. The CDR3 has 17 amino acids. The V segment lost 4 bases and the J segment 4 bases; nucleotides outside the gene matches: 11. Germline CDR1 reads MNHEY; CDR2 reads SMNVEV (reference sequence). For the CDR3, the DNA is TGTGCCAGCAGTTCCCTCCGGACTAGCGGGAACGGTTACGAGCAGTACTTC. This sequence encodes CASSSLRTSGNGYEQYF.

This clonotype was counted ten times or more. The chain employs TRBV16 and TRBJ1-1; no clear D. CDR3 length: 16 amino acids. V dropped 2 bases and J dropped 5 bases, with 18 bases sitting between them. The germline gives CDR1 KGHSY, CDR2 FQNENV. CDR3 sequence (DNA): TGTGCCAGCAGCCAAGCCCGACCTAAAGCCGGGACTGAAGCTTTCTTT. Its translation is CASSQARPKAGTEAFF.

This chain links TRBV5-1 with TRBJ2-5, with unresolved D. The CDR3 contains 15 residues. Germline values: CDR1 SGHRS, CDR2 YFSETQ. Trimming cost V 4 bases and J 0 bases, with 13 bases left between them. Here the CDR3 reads CASSTGVTDQETQYF. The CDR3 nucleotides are TGCGCCAGCAGCACGGGCGTGACGGACCAAGAGACCCAGTACTTC.

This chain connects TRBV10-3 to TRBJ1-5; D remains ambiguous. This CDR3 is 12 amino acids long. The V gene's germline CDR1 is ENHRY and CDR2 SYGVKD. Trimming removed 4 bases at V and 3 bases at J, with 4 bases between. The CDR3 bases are TGTGCCATCAGTGTGAACAATCAGCCCCAGCATTTT. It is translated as CAISVNNQPQHF.

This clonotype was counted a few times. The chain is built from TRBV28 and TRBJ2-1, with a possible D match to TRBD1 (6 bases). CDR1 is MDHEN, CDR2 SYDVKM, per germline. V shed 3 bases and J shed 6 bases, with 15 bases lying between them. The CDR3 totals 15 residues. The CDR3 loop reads CASSFVAGVGNEQFF. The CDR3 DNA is TGTGCCAGCAGTTTTGTGGCAGGGGTAGGCAATGAGCAGTTCTTC.

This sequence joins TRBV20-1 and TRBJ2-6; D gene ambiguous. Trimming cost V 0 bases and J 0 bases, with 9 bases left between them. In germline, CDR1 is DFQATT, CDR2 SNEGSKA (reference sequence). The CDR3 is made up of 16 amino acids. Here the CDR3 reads CSAREWESSGANVLTF. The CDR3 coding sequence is TGCAGTGCTAGAGAATGGGAAAGCTCTGGGGCCAACGTCCTGACTTTC.

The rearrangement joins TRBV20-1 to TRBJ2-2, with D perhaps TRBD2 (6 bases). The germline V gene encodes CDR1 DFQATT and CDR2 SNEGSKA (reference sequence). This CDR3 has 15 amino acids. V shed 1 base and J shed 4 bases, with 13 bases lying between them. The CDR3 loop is CSARVARDATGELFF. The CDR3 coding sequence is TGCAGTGCTAGAGTTGCGCGGGATGCCACCGGGGAGCTGTTTTTT.

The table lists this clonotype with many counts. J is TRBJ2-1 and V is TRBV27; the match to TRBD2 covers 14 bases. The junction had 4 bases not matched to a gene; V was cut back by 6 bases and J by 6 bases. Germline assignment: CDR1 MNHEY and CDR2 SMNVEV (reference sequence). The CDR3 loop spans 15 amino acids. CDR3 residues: CASRVGTSGSNEQFF. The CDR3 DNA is TGTGCCAGCAGGGTGGGGACTAGCGGGAGCAATGAGCAGTTCTTC.

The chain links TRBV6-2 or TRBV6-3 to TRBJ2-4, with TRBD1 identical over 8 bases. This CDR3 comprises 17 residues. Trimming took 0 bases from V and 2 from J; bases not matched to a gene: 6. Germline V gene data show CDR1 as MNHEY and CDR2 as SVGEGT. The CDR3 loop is CASSYSTRGQTKNIQYF. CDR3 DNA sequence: TGTGCCAGCAGTTACTCGACCAGGGGGCAAACCAAAAACATTCAGTACTTC.

The CDR3 nucleotides are TGCAGTGCTGATGCCCTAGCCAAAAACATTCAGTACTTC. Protein: CSADALAKNIQYF. V gene TRBV20-1 combines with J gene TRBJ2-4; D is unclear. The CDR3 covers 13 residues. Germline V gives CDR1 DFQATT, CDR2 SNEGSKA (reference sequence). V was clipped by 5 bases and J by 0 bases, with 8 bases between them.

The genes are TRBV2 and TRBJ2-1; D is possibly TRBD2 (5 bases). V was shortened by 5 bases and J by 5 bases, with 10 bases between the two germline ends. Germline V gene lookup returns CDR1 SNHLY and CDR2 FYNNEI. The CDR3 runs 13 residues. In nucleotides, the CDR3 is TGTGCCAGCAGTTATGGACTTAACAATGAGCAGTTCTTC. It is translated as CASSYGLNNEQFF.

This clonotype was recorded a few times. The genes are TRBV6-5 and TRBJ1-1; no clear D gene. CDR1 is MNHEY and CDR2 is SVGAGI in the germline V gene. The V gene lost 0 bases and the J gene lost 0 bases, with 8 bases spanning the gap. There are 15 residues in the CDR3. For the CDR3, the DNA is TGTGCCAGCAGTTACTCGTCCCACCTGAACACTGAAGCTTTCTTT. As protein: CASSYSSHLNTEAFF.

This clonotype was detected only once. CDR3 sequence: CASSFRTGISLQPQHF. The CDR3 nucleotides are TGTGCCAGCAGTTTCAGGACAGGGATATCATTGCAGCCCCAGCATTTT. V and J are TRBV12-3 or TRBV12-4 and TRBJ1-5; TRBD1 aligns across 8 bases. This CDR3 has 16 residues. V trimming: 3 bases; J trimming: 7 bases; junction bases outside the gene matches: 11.

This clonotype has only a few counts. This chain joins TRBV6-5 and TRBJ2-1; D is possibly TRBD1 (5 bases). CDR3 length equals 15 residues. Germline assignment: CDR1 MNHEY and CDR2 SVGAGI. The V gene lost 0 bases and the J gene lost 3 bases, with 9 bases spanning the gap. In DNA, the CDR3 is TGTGCCAGCAGTTACTCTTGGCAGGGCTACAATGAGCAGTTCTTC. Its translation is CASSYSWQGYNEQFF.

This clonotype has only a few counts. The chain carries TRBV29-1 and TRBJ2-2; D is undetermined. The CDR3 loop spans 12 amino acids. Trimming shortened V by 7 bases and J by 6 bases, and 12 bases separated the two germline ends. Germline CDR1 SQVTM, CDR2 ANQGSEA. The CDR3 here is CSGARAAGELFF. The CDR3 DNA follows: TGCAGCGGGGCCCGGGCGGCCGGGGAGCTGTTTTTT.

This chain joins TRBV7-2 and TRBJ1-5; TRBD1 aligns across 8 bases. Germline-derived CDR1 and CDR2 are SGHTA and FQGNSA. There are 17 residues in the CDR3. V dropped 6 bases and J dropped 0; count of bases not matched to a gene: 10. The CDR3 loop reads CASSFITGGLSNQPQHF. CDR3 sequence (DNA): TGTGCCAGCAGTTTCATAACAGGGGGTCTTAGCAATCAGCCCCAGCATTTT.

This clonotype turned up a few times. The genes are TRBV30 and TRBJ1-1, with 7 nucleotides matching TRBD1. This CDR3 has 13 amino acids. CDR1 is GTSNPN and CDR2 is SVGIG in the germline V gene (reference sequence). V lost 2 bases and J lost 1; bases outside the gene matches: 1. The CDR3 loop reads CAWSRQGNTEAFF. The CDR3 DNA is TGTGCCTGGAGTAGACAGGGGAACACTGAAGCTTTCTTT.

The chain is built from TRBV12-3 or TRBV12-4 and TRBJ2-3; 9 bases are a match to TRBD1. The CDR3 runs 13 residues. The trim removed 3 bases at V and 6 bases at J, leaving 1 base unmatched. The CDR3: CASSLGQGDTQYF. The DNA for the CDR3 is TGTGCCAGCAGTTTGGGACAGGGCGATACGCAGTATTTT.

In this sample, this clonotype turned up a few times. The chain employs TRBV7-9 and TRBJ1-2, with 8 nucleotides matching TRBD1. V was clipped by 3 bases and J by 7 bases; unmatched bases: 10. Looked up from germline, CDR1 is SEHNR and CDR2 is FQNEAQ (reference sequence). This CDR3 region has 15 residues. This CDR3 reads CASSLDRVLGFGYTF. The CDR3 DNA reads TGTGCCAGCAGCTTGGACAGGGTTTTAGGGTTTGGCTACACCTTC.

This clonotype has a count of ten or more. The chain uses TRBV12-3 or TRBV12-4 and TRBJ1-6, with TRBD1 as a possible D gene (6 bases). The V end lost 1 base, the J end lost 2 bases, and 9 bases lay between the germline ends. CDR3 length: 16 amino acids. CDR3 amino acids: CASSLGGGPYNSPLHF. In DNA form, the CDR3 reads TGTGCCAGCAGTTTAGGGGGGGGCCCCTATAATTCACCCCTCCACTTT.

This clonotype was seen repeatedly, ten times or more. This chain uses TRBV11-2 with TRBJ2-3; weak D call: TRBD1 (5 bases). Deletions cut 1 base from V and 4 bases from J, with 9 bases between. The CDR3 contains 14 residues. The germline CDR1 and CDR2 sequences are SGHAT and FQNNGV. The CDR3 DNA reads TGTGCCAGCAGCTTAGTTGCAGGGCCAGATACGCAGTATTTT. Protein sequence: CASSLVAGPDTQYF.

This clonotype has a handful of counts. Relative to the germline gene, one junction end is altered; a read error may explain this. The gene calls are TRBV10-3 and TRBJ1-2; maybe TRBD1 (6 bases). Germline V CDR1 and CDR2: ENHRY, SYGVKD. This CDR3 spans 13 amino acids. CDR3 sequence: CGAGAAANYGYTF. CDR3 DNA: TGCGGGGCGGGGGCAGCAGCTAACTATGGCTACACCTTC.

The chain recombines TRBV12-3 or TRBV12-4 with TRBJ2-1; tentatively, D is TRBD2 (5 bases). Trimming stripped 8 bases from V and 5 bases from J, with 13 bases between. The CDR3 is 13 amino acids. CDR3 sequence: CASGPRADNEQFF. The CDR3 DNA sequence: TGTGCCAGCGGACCGAGGGCGGACAATGAGCAGTTCTTC.

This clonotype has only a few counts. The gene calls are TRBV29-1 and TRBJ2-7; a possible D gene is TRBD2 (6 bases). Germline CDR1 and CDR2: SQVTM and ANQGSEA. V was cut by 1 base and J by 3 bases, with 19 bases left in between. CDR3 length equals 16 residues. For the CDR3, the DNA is TGCAGCGTTGAAGGTTCGGTGGAGGGTAGGATCTACGAGCAGTACTTC. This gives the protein CSVEGSVEGRIYEQYF.

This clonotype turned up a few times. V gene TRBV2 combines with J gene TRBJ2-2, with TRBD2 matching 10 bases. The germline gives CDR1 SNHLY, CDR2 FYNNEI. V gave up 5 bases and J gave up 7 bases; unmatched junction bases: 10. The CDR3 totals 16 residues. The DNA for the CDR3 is TGTGCCAGCAGTAGGTGGCTAGCGGGAGTTGACGGGGAGCTGTTTTTT. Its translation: CASSRWLAGVDGELFF. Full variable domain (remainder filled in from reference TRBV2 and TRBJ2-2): EPEVTQTPSHQVTQMGQEVILRCVPISNHLYFYWYRQILGQKVEFLVSFYNNEISEKSEIFDDQFSVERPDGSNFTLKIRSTKLEDSAMYFCASSRWLAGVDGELFFGEGSRLTVL.

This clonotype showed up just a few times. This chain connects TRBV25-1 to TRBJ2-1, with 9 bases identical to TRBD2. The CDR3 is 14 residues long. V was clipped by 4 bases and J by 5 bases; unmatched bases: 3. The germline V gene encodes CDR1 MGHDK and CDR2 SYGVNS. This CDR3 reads CASSGLAGDNEQFF. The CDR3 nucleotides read TGTGCCAGCAGTGGGTTAGCGGGAGACAATGAGCAGTTCTTC.